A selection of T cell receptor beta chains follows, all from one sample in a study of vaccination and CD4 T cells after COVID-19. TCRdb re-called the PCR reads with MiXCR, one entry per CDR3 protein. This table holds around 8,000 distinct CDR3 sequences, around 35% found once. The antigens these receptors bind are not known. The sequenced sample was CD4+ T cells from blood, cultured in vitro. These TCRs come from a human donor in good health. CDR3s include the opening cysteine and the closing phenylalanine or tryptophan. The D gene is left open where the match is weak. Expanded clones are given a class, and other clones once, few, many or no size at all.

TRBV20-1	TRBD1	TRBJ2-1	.	TGCAGTGCTAGCTCCCCCGCAGGGGGTCTCCCTAACAATGAGCAGTTCTTC	CSASSPAGGLPNNEQFF
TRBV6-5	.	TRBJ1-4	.	TGTGCCAGCAGTTACGTCACAGGCAATGAAAAACTGTTTTTT	CASSYVTGNEKLFF
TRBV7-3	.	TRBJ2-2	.	TGTGCCAGCAGCCCCGGGACCGGGGAGCTGTTTTTT	CASSPGTGELFF
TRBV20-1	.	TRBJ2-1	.	TGCAGTGCCCGGGACCGTCGGGATGAGCAGTTCTTC	CSARDRRDEQFF
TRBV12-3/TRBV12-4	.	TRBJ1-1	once	TGTGCCAGCAGTTTTGGTTCGGCCAACACTGAAGCTTTCTTT	CASSFGSANTEAFF
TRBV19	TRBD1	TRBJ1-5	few	TGTGCCAGTAGCGGACAGGGGGGAAATCAGCCCCAGCATTTT	CASSGQGGNQPQHF
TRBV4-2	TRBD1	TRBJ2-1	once	TGTGCCAGCAGCCCTCAGGGGGCTAACGACAATGAGCAGTTCTTC	CASSPQGANDNEQFF
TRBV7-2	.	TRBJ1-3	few	TGTGCCAGCAGCCCCACGGGAGCTCCGATATATTTT	CASSPTGAPIYF
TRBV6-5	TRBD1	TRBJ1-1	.	TGTGCCAGCAGTTTATCGGACAGGGGGCAAATGTATCGAGCTGAAGCTTTCTTT	CASSLSDRGQMYRAEAFF
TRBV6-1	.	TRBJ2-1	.	TGTGCCAGCGGCGAATCAGGGAACTCCTACAATGAGCAGTTCTTC	CASGESGNSYNEQFF
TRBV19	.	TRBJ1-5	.	TGTGCCAGTAGTAGGGAGGGGGGCCGCAGAACCCGCAATCAGCCCCAGCATTTT	CASSREGGRRTRNQPQHF
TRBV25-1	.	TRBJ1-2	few	TGTGCCAGCACCCCGCTAGTCGGTTATGGCTACACCTTC	CASTPLVGYGYTF
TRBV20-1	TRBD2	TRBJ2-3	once	TGCAGTGCTCCGACTAGCGGGGGGTACACAGATACGCAGTATTTT	CSAPTSGGYTDTQYF
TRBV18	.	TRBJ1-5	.	TGTGCCAGCTCACCTGGTGAAAGGCCCCAGCCCCAGCATTTT	CASSPGERPQPQHF
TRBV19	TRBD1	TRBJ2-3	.	TGTGCCAGTAGTAGAACGTACCCGGGACAGGGGGCATCAGATACGCAGTATTTT	CASSRTYPGQGASDTQYF
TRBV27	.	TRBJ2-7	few	TGTGCCAGCAGTTTGCGAGGGGGCTCCTACGAGCAGTACTTC	CASSLRGGSYEQYF
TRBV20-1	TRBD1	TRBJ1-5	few	TGCAGTGCTGCCCCTGGACAGGGAGGCCAGCCCCAGCATTTT	CSAAPGQGGQPQHF
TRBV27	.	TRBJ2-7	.	TGTGCCAGCAGTTTCTTCAATCCTTCCCAAGGGGGCGAGCAGTACTTC	CASSFFNPSQGGEQYF
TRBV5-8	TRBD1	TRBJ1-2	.	TGTGCCAGCACTCCGGGACAGAGCTATGGCTACACCTTC	CASTPGQSYGYTF
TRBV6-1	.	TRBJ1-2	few	TGTGCCAGCAGCCGACGGGGGGGCTACACCTTC	CASSRRGGYTF
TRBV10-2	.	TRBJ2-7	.	TGCGCCAGCAGTCGGGTCTCTTACGAGCAGTACTTC	CASSRVSYEQYF
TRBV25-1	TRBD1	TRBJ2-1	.	TGTGCCAGCAGCGGACAGGGCCTTTTCCCGGCCAGCGATGAGCAGTTCTTC	CASSGQGLFPASDEQFF
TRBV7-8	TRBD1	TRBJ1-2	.	TGTGCCAGCAGCTTGACAGGGGCGGGCGGCTACACCTTC	CASSLTGAGGYTF
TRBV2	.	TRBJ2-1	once	TGTGCCAGCAGTGACCCTGGGAGTGAGCAGTTCTTC	CASSDPGSEQFF
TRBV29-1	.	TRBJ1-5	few	TGCAGCGTTGGAGGGAGCAATCAGCCCCAGCATTTT	CSVGGSNQPQHF
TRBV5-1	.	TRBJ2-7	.	TGCGCCAGCAGCACGGACAGCTCCTCCTACGAGCAGTACTTC	CASSTDSSSYEQYF
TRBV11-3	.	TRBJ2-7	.	TGTGCCAGCAGCCTTGGGGGCTTCCAAGGCGAGCAGTACTTC	CASSLGGFQGEQYF
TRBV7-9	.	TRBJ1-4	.	TGTGCCAGCAGCCAGACGGGGCAGACTAATGAAAAACTGTTTTTT	CASSQTGQTNEKLFF
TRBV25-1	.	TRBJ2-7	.	TGTGCCAGCAGTGGGGGACGAAACTACGAGCAGTACTTC	CASSGGRNYEQYF
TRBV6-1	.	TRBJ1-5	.	TGTGCCAGCACAGGGTCCGATCAGCCCCAGCATTTT	CASTGSDQPQHF
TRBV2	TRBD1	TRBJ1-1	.	TGTGCCAGCAGTAGAGGGGGCCGTTCCACTGAAGCTTTCTTT	CASSRGGRSTEAFF
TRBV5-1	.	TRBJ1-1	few	TGCGCCAGCAGCCAGGGTGGTAACACTGAAGCTTTCTTT	CASSQGGNTEAFF
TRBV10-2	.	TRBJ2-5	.	TGCGCCAGCAGTGATCAGGGAATCGTGACCCAGTACTTC	CASSDQGIVTQYF
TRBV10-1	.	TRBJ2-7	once	TGCGCCAGCAGTGTCCTCTCGAAGGGGACCCCGACTGCGTCCTACGAGCAGTACTTC	CASSVLSKGTPTASYEQYF
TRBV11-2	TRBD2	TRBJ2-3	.	TGTGCCAGCAGCTTAGTCTCTCTAGCGGGGGCAGATACGCAGTATTTT	CASSLVSLAGADTQYF
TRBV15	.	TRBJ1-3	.	TGTGCCACCAGCAGAGACTACTCTGGAAACACCATATATTTT	CATSRDYSGNTIYF
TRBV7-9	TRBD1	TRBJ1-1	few	TGTGCCAGCAGCTCGACAGGGGATTCTGAAGCTTTCTTT	CASSSTGDSEAFF
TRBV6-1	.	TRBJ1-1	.	TGTGCCAGCAGTGAACAGACAGGTAAGATGAACACTGAAGCTTTCTTT	CASSEQTGKMNTEAFF
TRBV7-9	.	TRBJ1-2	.	TGTGCCAGCAGCCGTGACATCTATGGCTACACCTTC	CASSRDIYGYTF
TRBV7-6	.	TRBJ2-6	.	TGTGCCAGCAGCTTAGGACAGGCGACTACTGGGGCCAACGTCCTGACTTTC	CASSLGQATTGANVLTF
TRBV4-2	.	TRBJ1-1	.	TGTGCCAGCAGCCAAGACATCCCCACGGACACTGAAGCTTTCTTT	CASSQDIPTDTEAFF
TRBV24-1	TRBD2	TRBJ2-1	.	TGTGCCACCAGTACTAGCGGGGGTTACAATGAGCAGTTCTTC	CATSTSGGYNEQFF
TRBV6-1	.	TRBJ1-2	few	TGTGCCAGCAGTAGGGAAGACTATGGCTACACCTTC	CASSREDYGYTF
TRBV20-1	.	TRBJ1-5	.	TGCAGTGCGACGCAAACCGACATGAATCAGCCCCAGCATTTT	CSATQTDMNQPQHF
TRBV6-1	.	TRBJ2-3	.	TGTGCCAGCAGCCCGGGAGCTCATCGAACAGATACGCAGTATTTT	CASSPGAHRTDTQYF
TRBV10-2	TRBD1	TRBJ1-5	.	TGCGCCAGCAGGCCCCAGGGGGTCGAGCATCAGCCCCAGCATTTT	CASRPQGVEHQPQHF